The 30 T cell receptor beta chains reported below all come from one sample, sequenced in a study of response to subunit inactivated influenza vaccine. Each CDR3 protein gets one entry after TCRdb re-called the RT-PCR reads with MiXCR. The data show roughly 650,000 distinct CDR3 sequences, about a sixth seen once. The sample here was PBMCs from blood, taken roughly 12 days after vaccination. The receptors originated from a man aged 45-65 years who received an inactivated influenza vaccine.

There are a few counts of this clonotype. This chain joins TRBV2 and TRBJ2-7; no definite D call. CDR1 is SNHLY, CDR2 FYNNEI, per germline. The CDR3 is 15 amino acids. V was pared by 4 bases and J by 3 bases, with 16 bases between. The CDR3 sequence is CASSVYQGSGYEQYF. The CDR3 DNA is TGTGCCAGCAGTGTATATCAAGGGTCCGGCTACGAGCAGTACTTC.

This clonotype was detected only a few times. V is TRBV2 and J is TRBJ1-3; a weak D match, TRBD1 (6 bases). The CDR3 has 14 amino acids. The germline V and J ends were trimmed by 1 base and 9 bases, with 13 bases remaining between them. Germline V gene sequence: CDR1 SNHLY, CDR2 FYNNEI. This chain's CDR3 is CASSEVIRDTTIYF. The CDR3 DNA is TGTGCCAGCAGTGAAGTGATAAGGGACACCACCATATATTTT. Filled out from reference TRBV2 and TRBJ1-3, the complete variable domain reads EPEVTQTPSHQVTQMGQEVILRCVPISNHLYFYWYRQILGQKVEFLVSFYNNEISEKSEIFDDQFSVERPDGSNFTLKIRSTKLEDSAMYFCASSEVIRDTTIYFGEGSWLTVV.

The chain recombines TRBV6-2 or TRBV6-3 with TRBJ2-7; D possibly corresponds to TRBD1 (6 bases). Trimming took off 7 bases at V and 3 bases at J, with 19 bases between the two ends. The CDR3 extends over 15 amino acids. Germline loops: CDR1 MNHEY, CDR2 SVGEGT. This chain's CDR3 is CASTDFGTLIYEQYF. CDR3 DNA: TGTGCCAGCACCGACTTCGGGACACTAATCTACGAGCAGTACTTC.

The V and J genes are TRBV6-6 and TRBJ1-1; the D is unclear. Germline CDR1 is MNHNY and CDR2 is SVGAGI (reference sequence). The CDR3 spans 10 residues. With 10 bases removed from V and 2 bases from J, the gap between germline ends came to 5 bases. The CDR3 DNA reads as TGTGCCACTAAAAACACTGAAGCTTTCTTT. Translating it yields CATKNTEAFF.

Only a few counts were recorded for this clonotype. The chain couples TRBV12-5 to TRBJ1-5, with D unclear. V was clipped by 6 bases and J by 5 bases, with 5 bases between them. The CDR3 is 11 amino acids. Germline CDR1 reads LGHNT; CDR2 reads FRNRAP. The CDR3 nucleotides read TGTGCTAGTGGCAACTATCAGCCCCAGCATTTT. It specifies CASGNYQPQHF.

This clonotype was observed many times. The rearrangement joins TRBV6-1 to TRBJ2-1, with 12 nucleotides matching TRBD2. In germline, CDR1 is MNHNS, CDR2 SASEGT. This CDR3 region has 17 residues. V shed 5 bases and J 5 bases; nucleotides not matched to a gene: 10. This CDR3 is CASSTHSSGGADNEQFF. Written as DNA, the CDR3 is TGTGCCAGCAGTACCCACTCTAGCGGGGGGGCGGACAATGAGCAGTTCTTC.

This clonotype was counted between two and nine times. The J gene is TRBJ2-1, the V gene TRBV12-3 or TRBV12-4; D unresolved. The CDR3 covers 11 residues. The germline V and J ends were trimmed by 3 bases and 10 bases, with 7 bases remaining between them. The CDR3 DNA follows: TGTGCCAGCAGTTTCGGCAGAGAGCAGTTCTTC. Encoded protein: CASSFGREQFF.

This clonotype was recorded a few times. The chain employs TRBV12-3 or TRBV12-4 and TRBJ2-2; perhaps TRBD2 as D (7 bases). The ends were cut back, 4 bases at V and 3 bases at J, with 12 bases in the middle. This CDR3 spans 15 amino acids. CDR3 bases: TGTGCCAGCAGTTCCCGGGGGGCTTACACCGGGGAGCTGTTTTTT. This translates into CASSSRGAYTGELFF.

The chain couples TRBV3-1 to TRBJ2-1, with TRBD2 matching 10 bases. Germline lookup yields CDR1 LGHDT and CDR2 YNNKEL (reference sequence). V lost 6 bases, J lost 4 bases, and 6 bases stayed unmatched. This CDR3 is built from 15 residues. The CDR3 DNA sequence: TGTGCCAGCAGTCTTAGCGGGGGGTATTACAATGAGCAGTTCTTC. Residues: CASSLSGGYYNEQFF.

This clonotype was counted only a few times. The CDR3 DNA reads as TGTGCCAGCAGAGCTAATTGGGGGCCGTACGAGCAGTACTTC. It yields the protein CASRANWGPYEQYF. This sequence joins TRBV2 and TRBJ2-7, with D maybe TRBD1 (6 bases). Germline V gives CDR1 SNHLY, CDR2 FYNNEI. The CDR3 runs to 14 residues. The V and J ends lost 6 bases and 4 bases respectively, with 16 bases between them.

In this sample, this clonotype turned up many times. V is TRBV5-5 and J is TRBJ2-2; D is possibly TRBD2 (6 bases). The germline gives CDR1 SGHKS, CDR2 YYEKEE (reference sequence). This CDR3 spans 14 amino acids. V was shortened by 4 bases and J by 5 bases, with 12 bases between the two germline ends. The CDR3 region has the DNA TGTGCCAGCAGCCAGGACTACTCAACCGGGGAGCTGTTTTTT. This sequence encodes CASSQDYSTGELFF. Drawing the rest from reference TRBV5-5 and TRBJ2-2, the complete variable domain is DAGVTQSPTHLIKTRGQQVTLRCSPISGHKSVSWYQQVLGQGPQFIFQYYEKEERGRGNFPDRFSARQFPNYSSELNVNALLLGDSALYLCASSQDYSTGELFFGEGSRLTVL.

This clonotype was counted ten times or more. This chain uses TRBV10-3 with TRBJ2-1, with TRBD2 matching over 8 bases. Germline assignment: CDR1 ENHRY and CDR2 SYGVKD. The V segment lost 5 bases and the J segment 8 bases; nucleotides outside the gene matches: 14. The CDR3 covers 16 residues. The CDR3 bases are TGTGCCATCAGTAGTGCCGAGAGGACTAGCATTGATGAGCAGTTCTTC. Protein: CAISSAERTSIDEQFF.

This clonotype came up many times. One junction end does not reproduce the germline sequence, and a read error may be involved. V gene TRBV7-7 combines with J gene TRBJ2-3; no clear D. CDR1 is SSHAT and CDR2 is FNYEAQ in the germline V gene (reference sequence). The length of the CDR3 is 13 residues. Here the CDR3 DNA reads TGTGCTAGCAGCAGAGAGAATACAGATACGCAGTATTTT. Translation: CASSRENTDTQYF.

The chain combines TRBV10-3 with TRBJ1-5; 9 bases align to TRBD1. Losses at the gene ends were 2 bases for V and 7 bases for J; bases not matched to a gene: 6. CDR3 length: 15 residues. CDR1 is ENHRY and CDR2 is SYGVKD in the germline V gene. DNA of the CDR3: TGTGCCATCAGTGAGACCCGTGACAGGGGGCAGCCCCAGCATTTT. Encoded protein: CAISETRDRGQPQHF.

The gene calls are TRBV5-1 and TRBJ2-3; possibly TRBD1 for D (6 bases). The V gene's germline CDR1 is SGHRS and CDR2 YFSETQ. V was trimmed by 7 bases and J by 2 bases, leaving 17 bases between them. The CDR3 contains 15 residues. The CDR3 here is CASSLRGIFTDTQYF. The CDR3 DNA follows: TGCGCCAGCTCCCTCAGGGGTATCTTCACAGATACGCAGTATTTT.

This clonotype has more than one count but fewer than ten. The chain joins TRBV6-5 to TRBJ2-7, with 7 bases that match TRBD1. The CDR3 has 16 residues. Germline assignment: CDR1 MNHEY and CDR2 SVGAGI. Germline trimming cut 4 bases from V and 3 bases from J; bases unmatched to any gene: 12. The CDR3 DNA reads TGTGCCAGCAGTTTAAACCGGGACAGCGTCTTCTACGAGCAGTACTTC. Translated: CASSLNRDSVFYEQYF.

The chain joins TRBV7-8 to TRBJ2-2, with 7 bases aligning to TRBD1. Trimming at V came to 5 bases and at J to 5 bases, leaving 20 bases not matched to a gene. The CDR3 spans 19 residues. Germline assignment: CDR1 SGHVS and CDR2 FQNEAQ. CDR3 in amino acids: CASSQRRLTRQGGTGELFF. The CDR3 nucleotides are TGTGCCAGCAGCCAAAGAAGATTAACTCGACAGGGCGGTACCGGGGAGCTGTTTTTT.

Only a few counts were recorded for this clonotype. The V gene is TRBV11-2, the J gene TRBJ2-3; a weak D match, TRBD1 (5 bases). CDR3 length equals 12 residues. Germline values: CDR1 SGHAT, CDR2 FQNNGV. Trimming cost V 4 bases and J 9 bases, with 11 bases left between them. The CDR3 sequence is CASSSGGHTQYF. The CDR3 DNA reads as TGTGCCAGCAGCTCCGGCGGACACACGCAGTATTTT.

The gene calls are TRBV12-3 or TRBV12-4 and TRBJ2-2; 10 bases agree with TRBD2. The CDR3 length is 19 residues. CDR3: CTCCLLLGRGLALTGELFF. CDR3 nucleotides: TGTACCTGCTGTTTATTATTGGGGCGGGGACTAGCGCTCACCGGGGAGCTGTTTTTT.

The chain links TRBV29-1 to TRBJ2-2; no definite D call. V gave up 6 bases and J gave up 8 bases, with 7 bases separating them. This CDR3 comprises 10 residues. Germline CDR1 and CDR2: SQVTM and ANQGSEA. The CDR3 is CSVFLGELFF. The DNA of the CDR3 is TGCAGCGTCTTTCTTGGGGAGCTGTTTTTT.

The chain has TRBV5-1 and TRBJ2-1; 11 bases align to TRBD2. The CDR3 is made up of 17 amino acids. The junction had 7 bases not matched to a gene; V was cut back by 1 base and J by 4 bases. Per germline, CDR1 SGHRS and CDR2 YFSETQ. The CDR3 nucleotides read TGCGCCAGCAGCTTGACCGTGGGACTAGCGGAGTACAATGAGCAGTTCTTC. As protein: CASSLTVGLAEYNEQFF. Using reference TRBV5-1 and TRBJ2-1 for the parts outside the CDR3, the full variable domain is KAGVTQTPRYLIKTRGQQVTLSCSPISGHRSVSWYQQTPGQGLQFLFEYFSETQRNKGNFPGRFSGRQFSNSRSEMNVSTLELGDSALYLCASSLTVGLAEYNEQFFGPGTRLTVL.

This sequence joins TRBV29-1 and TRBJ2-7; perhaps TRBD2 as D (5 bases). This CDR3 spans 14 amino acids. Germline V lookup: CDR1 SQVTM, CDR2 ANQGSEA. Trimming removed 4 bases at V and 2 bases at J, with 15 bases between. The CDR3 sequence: CSVVYMQEAYEQYF. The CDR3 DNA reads TGCAGCGTTGTGTATATGCAGGAGGCCTACGAGCAGTACTTC.

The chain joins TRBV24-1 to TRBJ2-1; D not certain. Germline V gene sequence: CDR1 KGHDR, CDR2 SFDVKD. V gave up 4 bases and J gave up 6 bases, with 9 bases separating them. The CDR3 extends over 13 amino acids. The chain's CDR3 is CATSDPQINEQFF. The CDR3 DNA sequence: TGTGCCACCAGTGACCCGCAAATCAATGAGCAGTTCTTC.

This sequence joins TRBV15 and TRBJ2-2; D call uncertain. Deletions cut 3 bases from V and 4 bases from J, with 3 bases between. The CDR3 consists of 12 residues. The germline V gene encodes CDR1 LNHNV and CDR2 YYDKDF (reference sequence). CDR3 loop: CATSSLTGELFF. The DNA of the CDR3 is TGTGCCACCAGCAGCCTCACCGGGGAGCTGTTTTTT.

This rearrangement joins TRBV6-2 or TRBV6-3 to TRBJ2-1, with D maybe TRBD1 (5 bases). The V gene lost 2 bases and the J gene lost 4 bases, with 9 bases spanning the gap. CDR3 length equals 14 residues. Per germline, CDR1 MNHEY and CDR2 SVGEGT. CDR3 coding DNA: TGTGCCAGCAGTTACGGGGCAAAGTACAATGAGCAGTTCTTC. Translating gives CASSYGAKYNEQFF.

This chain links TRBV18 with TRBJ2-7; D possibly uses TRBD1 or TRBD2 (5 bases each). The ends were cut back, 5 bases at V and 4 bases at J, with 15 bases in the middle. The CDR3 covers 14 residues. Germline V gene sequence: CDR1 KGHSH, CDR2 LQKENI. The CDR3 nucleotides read TGTGCCAGCTCATGGGGACCAGAGTTTTACGAGCAGTACTTC. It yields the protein CASSWGPEFYEQYF.

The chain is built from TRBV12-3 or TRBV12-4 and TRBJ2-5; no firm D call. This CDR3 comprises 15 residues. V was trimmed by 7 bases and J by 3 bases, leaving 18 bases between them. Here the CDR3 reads CASTQFLGGEETQYF. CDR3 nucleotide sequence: TGTGCCAGCACCCAGTTTCTGGGCGGCGAAGAGACCCAGTACTTC.

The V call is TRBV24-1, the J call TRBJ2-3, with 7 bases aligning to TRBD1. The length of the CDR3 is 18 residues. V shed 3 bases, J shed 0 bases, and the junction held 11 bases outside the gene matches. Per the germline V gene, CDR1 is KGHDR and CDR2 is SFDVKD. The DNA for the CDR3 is TGTGCCACCAGTGATCTCCCACGACAGGGATCTAGCACAGATACGCAGTATTTT. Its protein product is CATSDLPRQGSSTDTQYF.

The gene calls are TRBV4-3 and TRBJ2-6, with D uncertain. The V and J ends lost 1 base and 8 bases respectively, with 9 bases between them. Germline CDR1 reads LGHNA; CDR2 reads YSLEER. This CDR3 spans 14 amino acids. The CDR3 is CASSQVATSNVLTF. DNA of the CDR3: TGCGCCAGCAGCCAAGTGGCCACCTCCAACGTCCTGACTTTC.

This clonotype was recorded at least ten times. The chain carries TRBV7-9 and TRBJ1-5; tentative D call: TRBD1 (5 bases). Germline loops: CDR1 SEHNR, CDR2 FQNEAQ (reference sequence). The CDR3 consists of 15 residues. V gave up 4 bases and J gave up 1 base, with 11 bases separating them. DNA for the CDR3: TGTGCCAGCAGCTCCGGGACGGGGAGCAATCAGCCCCAGCATTTT. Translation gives CASSSGTGSNQPQHF. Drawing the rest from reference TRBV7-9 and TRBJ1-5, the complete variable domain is DTGVSQNPRHKITKRGQNVTFRCDPISEHNRLYWYRQTLGQGPEFLTYFQNEAQLEKSRLLSDRFSAERPKGSFSTLEIQRTEQGDSAMYLCASSSGTGSNQPQHFGDGTRLSIL.